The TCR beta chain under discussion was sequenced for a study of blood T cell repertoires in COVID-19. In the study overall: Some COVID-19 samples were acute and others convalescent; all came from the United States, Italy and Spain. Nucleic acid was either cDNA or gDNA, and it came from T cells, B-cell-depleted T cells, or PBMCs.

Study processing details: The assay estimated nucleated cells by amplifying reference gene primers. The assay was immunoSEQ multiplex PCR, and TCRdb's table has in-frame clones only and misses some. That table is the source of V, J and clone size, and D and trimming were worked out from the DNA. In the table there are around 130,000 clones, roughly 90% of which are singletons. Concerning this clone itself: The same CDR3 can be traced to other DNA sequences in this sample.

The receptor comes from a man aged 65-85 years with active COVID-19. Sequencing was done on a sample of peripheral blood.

Written as DNA, the CDR3 is TGTGCCAGCAGCGTTGGCAGCGGGGAGACCCAGTACTTC. Protein sequence: CASSVGSGETQYF. The chain employs TRBV9 and TRBJ2-5; tentatively, D is TRBD2 (6 bases). CDR1 and CDR2 from the germline V gene are SGDLS and YYNGEE. V was trimmed by 2 bases and J by 5 bases, leaving 10 bases between them. The CDR3 covers 13 residues.